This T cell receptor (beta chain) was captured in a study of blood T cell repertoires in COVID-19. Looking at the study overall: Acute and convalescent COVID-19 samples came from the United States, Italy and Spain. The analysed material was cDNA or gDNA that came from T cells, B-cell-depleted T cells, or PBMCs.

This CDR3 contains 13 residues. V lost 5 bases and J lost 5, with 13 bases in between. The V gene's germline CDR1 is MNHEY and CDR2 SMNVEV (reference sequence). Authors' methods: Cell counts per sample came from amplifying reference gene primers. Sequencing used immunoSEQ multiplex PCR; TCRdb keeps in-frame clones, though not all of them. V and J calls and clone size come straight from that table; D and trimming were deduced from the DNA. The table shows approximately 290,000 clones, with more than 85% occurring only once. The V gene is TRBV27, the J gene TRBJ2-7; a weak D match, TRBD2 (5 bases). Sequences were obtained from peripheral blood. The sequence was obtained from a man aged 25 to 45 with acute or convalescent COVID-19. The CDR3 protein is CASSPLAGNEQYF. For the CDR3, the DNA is TGTGCCAGCAGTCCCCTAGCAGGAAACGAGCAGTACTTC.